The rows below give T cell receptor beta chains drawn from one sample of a study of cytomegalovirus exposure and HLA in healthy donors. Method: immunoSEQ multiplex PCR; TCRdb's copy keeps in-frame clones and lacks some. The sample includes roughly 100,000 clones. Sequencing used PBMCs. The source of these receptors is a man aged 50 to 59 in good health and CMV-seronegative. CDR3s include the opening cysteine and the closing phenylalanine or tryptophan. D genes are given only for firm matches.

v_call	d_call	j_call	cdr3_nt	cdr3_aa
TRBV2	-	TRBJ1-4	TGTGCCGGACAGTCTGTGAGGGGTGAAAAACTGTTTTTT	CAGQSVRGEKLFF
TRBV9	-	TRBJ1-1	TGTGCCAGCGGCGTCGGGGGGCTGAACACTGAAGCTTTCTTT	CASGVGGLNTEAFF
TRBV5-1	-	TRBJ2-7	TGCGCCAGCAGCTTGAGTCTCTACTCCTACGAGCAGTACTTC	CASSLSLYSYEQYF
TRBV5-6	-	TRBJ2-3	TGTGCCAGCAGCTTGATGGCGGAGAGCACAGATACGCAGTATTTT	CASSLMAESTDTQYF
TRBV5-5	-	TRBJ1-1	TGTGCCAGCAGCTTGGTGGGGGGGGTGAACACTGAAGCTTTCTTT	CASSLVGGVNTEAFF
TRBV18	-	TRBJ2-3	TGTGCCAGCTCACCACCGAGTTATGATACGCAGTATTTT	CASSPPSYDTQYF
TRBV29-1	-	TRBJ2-1	TGCAGCGTTGGGCAGGGGCCCTTCAATGAGCAGTTCTTC	CSVGQGPFNEQFF
TRBV28	TRBD1	TRBJ1-2	TGTGCCAGCAGTCGGGACAGGGGAGGTGGCTACACCTTC	CASSRDRGGGYTF
TRBV29-1	-	TRBJ1-1	TGCAGCGTTGATCCACAGCCAGGGATGAACACTGAAGCTTTCTTT	CSVDPQPGMNTEAFF
TRBV18	TRBD2	TRBJ2-3	TGTGCCAGCTCACCCTCAGCGGGATCCACAGATACGCAGTATTTT	CASSPSAGSTDTQYF
TRBV7-6	TRBD2	TRBJ2-7	TGTGCCAGCAGCGGACTAGCGGGAGGCGCCTACGAGCAGTACTTC	CASSGLAGGAYEQYF